The source of this TCR beta chain is a study of blood T cell repertoires in COVID-19. For the study at large: The analysed material was cDNA or gDNA that came from T cells, B-cell-depleted T cells, or PBMCs.

The protocol was immunoSEQ multiplex PCR, while the TCRdb copy is restricted to in-frame clones and leaves out a portion. The sample has about 200,000 clones; approximately 80% are singletons. V was trimmed by 6 bases and J by 7 bases, leaving 15 bases between them. This CDR3 comprises 14 residues. Germline values: CDR1 MNHEY, CDR2 SMNVEV (reference sequence). The TCR comes from a middle-aged woman with acute COVID-19. The genes are TRBV27 and TRBJ1-4; a weak D match, TRBD1 (5 bases). Sequencing was carried out using PBMCs or T cells enriched from blood (not recorded which). The CDR3 sequence: CASSRGLQGEKLFF. CDR3 bases: TGTGCCAGCAGCCGCGGCCTCCAGGGTGAAAAACTGTTTTTT.